The 13 T cell receptor beta chains given below trace back to one sample, sequenced in a study of blood T cell repertoires in COVID-19. Measured with immunoSEQ multiplex PCR; TCRdb has only the in-frame clones, and not every one. The data show 130,000 to 150,000 clones, just under 90% seen once. Input material: peripheral blood. These receptors originate from a woman in her thirties or forties with acute or convalescent COVID-19.

This chain connects TRBV7-9 to TRBJ1-1, with TRBD1 matching 8 bases. The length of the CDR3 is 15 residues. Germline trimming cut 5 bases from V and 0 bases from J; bases unmatched to any gene: 5. Germline CDR1 is SEHNR and CDR2 is FQNEAQ (reference sequence). The CDR3 protein is CASSLQGGLNTEAFF. CDR3 coding DNA: TGTGCCAGCAGCCTACAGGGGGGGCTGAACACTGAAGCTTTCTTT. Drawing the rest from reference TRBV7-9 and TRBJ1-1, the complete variable domain is DTGVSQNPRHKITKRGQNVTFRCDPISEHNRLYWYRQTLGQGPEFLTYFQNEAQLEKSRLLSDRFSAERPKGSFSTLEIQRTEQGDSAMYLCASSLQGGLNTEAFFGQGTRLTVV.

The chain combines TRBV5-1 with TRBJ2-3; D remains ambiguous. The CDR3 is 11 residues long. Germline assignment: CDR1 SGHRS and CDR2 YFSETQ. V was clipped by 6 bases and J by 2 bases, with 4 bases between them. The DNA of the CDR3 is TGCGCCAGCACCAACACAGATACGCAGTATTTT. Its translation: CASTNTDTQYF.

The chain links TRBV7-2 to TRBJ2-2, with D maybe TRBD2 (5 bases). This CDR3 is built from 14 residues. Trimming removed 2 bases from V and 6 bases from J, with 10 bases in between. Per the germline V gene, CDR1 is SGHTA and CDR2 is FQGNSA. The CDR3 bases are TGTGCCAGCAGCTTACTAGCAACTCCCGGGGAGCTGTTTTTT. It is translated as CASSLLATPGELFF.

V gene TRBV7-9 combines with J gene TRBJ1-5, with a tentative D call TRBD1 (5 bases). Germline V CDR1 and CDR2: SEHNR, FQNEAQ (reference sequence). V was pared by 0 bases and J by 4 bases, with 10 bases between. The CDR3 is 15 residues long. CDR3 sequence reads: CASSLAEGPNQPQHF. CDR3 bases: TGTGCCAGCAGCTTAGCGGAGGGACCTAATCAGCCCCAGCATTTT.

The chain couples TRBV28 to TRBJ2-7, with D unresolved. The CDR3 sequence is 14 residues long. Germline V gives CDR1 MDHEN, CDR2 SYDVKM. V was shortened by 1 base and J by 3 bases, with 10 bases between the two germline ends. The CDR3 DNA reads as TGTGCCAGCAGTTTATACGGTAGCATCTACGAGCAGTACTTC. It translates to CASSLYGSIYEQYF. The complete variable domain, with remaining parts taken from reference TRBV28 and TRBJ2-7, reads DVKVTQSSRYLVKRTGEKVFLECVQDMDHENMFWYRQDPGLGLRLIYFSYDVKMKEKGDIPEGYSVSREKKERFSLILESASTNQTSMYLCASSLYGSIYEQYFGPGTRLTVT.

The rearrangement joins TRBV28 to TRBJ2-1, with 8 bases matching TRBD1. V gave up 3 bases and J gave up 7 bases; unmatched junction bases: 8. This CDR3 has 15 amino acids. Germline-derived CDR1 and CDR2 are MDHEN and SYDVKM. CDR3 nucleotide sequence: TGTGCCAGCAGTTTCTTCCAGGGGGCTTGGAATGAGCAGTTCTTC. This sequence encodes CASSFFQGAWNEQFF.

V and J are TRBV28 and TRBJ2-7; 7 bases are shared with TRBD2. J gave up 2 bases and V 7 bases, and 14 bases lay outside the gene matches. CDR3 length: 16 residues. Germline V gene lookup returns CDR1 MDHEN and CDR2 SYDVKM. CDR3 sequence (DNA): TGTGCCAGCACCTTTTGGGCTGGGGGGGGTGCCTACGAGCAGTACTTC. Translation: CASTFWAGGGAYEQYF.

The chain has TRBV7-8 and TRBJ2-7, with 9 bases that match TRBD2. Germline V gene lookup returns CDR1 SGHVS and CDR2 FQNEAQ. The CDR3 spans 17 residues. V was clipped by 0 bases and J by 4 bases; unmatched bases: 10. CDR3 DNA: TGTGCCAGCAGCTTAGCCGCTATAAGCGGGAGGAGATACGAGCAGTACTTC. This gives the protein CASSLAAISGRRYEQYF.

Of note for this clone: The sample holds other DNA sequences that translate to the same CDR3. J is TRBJ2-7 and V is TRBV20-1, with a possible D match to TRBD1 (5 bases). The germline V gene has CDR1 DFQATT and CDR2 SNEGSKA (reference sequence). V lost 3 bases, J lost 2 bases, and 8 bases lay in between. The CDR3 is 12 amino acids. For the CDR3, the DNA is TGCAGTGCTAGTTTAGGGGCCTACGAGCAGTACTTC. It codes for CSASLGAYEQYF.

J is TRBJ1-2 and V is TRBV30; 9 positions match TRBD1. V was pared by 4 bases and J by 6 bases, with 9 bases of the junction left unmatched. Looked up from germline, CDR1 is GTSNPN and CDR2 is SVGIG (reference sequence). The CDR3 covers 14 residues. The CDR3 reads CAWNGQGRLDGYTF. The CDR3 DNA sequence: TGTGCCTGGAACGGACAGGGGAGGCTTGATGGCTACACCTTC. The complete variable domain, with remaining parts taken from reference TRBV30 and TRBJ1-2, reads SQTIHQWPATLVQPVGSPLSLECTVEGTSNPNLYWYRQAAGRGLQLLFYSVGIGQISSEVPQNLSASRPQDRQFILSSKKLLLSDSGFYLCAWNGQGRLDGYTFGSGTRLTVV.

The gene calls are TRBV4-3 and TRBJ2-1, with TRBD2 matching over 9 bases. CDR3 length: 21 amino acids. Per germline, CDR1 LGHNA and CDR2 YSLEER. V gave up 0 bases and J gave up 2 bases; unmatched junction bases: 17. The CDR3 nucleotides are TGCGCCAGCAGCCAAGATCTGGGTAGCGGGAGATTCCTCCCGGCCTACAATGAGCAGTTCTTC. Amino acid sequence: CASSQDLGSGRFLPAYNEQFF.

This clone came up once. The J gene is TRBJ2-1, the V gene TRBV18, with D perhaps TRBD1 (6 bases). The V gene's germline CDR1 is KGHSH and CDR2 LQKENI. The ends were cut back, 2 bases at V and 0 bases at J, with 11 bases in the middle. CDR3 size: 16 residues. The CDR3, as DNA: TGTGCCAGCTCACCAACATCGGACAGCTCCTACAATGAGCAGTTCTTC. Protein: CASSPTSDSSYNEQFF.

The chain links TRBV5-1 to TRBJ2-3; unclear D gene. The V and J ends lost 2 bases and 5 bases respectively, with 21 bases between them. This CDR3 region has 17 residues. From germline, CDR1 is SGHRS and CDR2 YFSETQ. The CDR3 region has the DNA TGCGCCAGCAGCTTTATGGGTTTGGGTAGCCGAAGAGATACGCAGTATTTT. This codes for CASSFMGLGSRRDTQYF.